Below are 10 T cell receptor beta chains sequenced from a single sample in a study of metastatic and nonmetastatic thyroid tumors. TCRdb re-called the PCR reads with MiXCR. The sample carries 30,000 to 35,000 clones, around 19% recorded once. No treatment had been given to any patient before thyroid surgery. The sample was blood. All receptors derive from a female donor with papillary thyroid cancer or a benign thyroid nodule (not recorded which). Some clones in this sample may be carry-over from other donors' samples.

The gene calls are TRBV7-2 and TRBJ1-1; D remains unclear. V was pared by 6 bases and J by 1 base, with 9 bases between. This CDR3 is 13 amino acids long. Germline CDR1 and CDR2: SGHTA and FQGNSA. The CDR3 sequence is CASSVYANTEAFF. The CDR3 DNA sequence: TGTGCCAGCAGTGTCTATGCGAACACTGAAGCTTTCTTT. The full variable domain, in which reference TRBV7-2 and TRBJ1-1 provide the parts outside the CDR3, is GAGVSQSPSNKVTEKGKDVELRCDPISGHTALYWYRQSLGQGLEFLIYFQGNSAPDKSGLPSDRFSAERTGGSVSTLTIQRTQQEDSAVYLCASSVYANTEAFFGQGTRLTVV.

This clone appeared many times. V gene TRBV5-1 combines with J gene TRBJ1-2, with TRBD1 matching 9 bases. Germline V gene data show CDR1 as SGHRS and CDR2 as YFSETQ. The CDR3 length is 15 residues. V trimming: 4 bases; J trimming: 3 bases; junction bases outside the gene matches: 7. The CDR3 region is CASSPGRDRDYGYTF. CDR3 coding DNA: TGCGCCAGCAGCCCGGGACGGGACAGGGACTATGGCTACACCTTC.

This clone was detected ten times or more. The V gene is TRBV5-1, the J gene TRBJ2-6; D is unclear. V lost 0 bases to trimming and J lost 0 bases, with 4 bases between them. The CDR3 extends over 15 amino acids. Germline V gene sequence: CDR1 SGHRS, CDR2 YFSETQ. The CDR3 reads CASSLGVSGANVLTF. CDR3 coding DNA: TGCGCCAGCAGCTTGGGAGTCTCTGGGGCCAACGTCCTGACTTTC.

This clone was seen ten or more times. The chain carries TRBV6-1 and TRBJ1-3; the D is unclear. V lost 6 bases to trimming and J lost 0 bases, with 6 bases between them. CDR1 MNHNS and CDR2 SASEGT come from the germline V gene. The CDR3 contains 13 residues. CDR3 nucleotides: TGTGCCAGCAGGGGCAGCTCTGGAAACACCATATATTTT. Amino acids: CASRGSSGNTIYF.

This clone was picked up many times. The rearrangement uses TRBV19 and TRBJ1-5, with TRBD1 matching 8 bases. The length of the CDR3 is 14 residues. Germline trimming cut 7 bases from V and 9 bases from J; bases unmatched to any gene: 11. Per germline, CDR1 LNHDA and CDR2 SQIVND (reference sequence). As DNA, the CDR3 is TGTGCCAGTACCATCGGGACAGGAGGGCGGCCCCAGCATTTT. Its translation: CASTIGTGGRPQHF.

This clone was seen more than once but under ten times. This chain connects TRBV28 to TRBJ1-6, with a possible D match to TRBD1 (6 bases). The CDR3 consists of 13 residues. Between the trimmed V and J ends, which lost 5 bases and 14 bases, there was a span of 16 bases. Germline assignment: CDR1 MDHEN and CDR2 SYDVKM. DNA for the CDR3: TGTGCCAGCAGTAAGTCAGGGGTTCTGGCCCTCCACTTT. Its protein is CASSKSGVLALHF.

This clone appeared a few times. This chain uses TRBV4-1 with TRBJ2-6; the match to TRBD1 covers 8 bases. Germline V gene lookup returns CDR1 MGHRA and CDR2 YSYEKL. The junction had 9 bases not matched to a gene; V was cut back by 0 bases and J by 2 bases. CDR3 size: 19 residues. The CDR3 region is CASSQDRPGQGPGANVLTF. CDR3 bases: TGCGCCAGCAGCCAAGATCGCCCTGGACAGGGCCCTGGGGCCAACGTCCTGACTTTC.

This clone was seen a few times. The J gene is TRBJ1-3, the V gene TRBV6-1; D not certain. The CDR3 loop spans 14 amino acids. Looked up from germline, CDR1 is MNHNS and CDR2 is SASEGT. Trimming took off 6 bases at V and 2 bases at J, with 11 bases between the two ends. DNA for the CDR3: TGTGCCAGCAGAGGAGGGAGGGCTGGAAACACCATATATTTT. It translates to CASRGGRAGNTIYF.

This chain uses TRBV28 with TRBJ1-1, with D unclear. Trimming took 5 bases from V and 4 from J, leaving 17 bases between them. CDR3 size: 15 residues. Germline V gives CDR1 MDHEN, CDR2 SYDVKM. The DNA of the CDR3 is TGTGCCAGCAGTCAAGTGGTTGGCGGTGGCACTGAAGCTTTCTTT. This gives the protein CASSQVVGGGTEAFF.

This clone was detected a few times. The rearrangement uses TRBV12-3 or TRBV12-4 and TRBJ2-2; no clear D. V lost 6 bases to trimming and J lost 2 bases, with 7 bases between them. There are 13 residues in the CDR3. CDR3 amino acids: CASSLTNTGELFF. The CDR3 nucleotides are TGTGCCAGCAGCCTTACTAACACCGGGGAGCTGTTTTTT.